This T cell receptor beta chain was captured in a study of blood T cell repertoires in COVID-19. Study in general: The United States, Italy and Spain supplied acute and convalescent COVID-19 samples.

Concerning this clone itself: The same CDR3 also results from other DNA sequences found in this sample.

The assay was immunoSEQ multiplex PCR, and TCRdb's table has in-frame clones only and misses some. The data contain nearly 250,000 clones, around 89% of them singletons. The CDR3 contains 14 residues. Germline V gene lookup returns CDR1 SGHAT and CDR2 FQNNGV. Trimming stripped 3 bases from V and 0 bases from J, with 8 bases between. What was sequenced was PBMCs or T cells enriched from blood (not recorded which). The chain has TRBV11-2 and TRBJ1-1, with D perhaps TRBD1 (6 bases). This TCR was recovered from a man aged 50-60 years who had been exposed to COVID-19. The CDR3 DNA sequence: TGTGCCAGCAGCTTGGGACAACTGAACACTGAAGCTTTCTTT. It specifies CASSLGQLNTEAFF.